The 32 T cell receptor beta chains given below trace back to one sample, sequenced in a study of identical twins. MiXCR, run by TCRdb on the 5' RACE reads, gives a single entry per CDR3 protein. This sample carries 500,000 to 650,000 distinct CDR3 sequences, around 24% of them seen once, and the ten largest clones take 0.45% to 0.5%. The data also belong to a second study, concerning yellow fever vaccine responses in identical twins.

The sample taken for sequencing was CD4+ T cells sorted from blood. Receptor source: a woman in her late teens or twenties in good health.

The rearrangement links TRBV12-3 or TRBV12-4 to TRBJ2-5; D not resolved. The CDR3 loop spans 13 amino acids. Trimming left V 1 base short and J 7 bases short, with 10 bases between. This CDR3 is CASSLVGTGTQYF. CDR3 DNA sequence: TGTGCCAGCAGTTTAGTGGGAACCGGGACCCAGTACTTC.

This clonotype was seen more than once but under ten times. The rearrangement uses TRBV28 and TRBJ1-5; 8 bases fit TRBD1. The V segment lost 5 bases and the J segment 7 bases; nucleotides outside the gene matches: 4. Germline CDR1 reads MDHEN; CDR2 reads SYDVKM. The CDR3 loop spans 13 amino acids. CDR3 DNA: TGTGCCAGCAGTGTCAGGGGGCACCAGCCCCAGCATTTT. This translates into CASSVRGHQPQHF.

The chain is built from TRBV7-3 and TRBJ2-3; TRBD2 aligns across 7 bases. V lost 4 bases and J lost 1; bases outside the gene matches: 8. Germline V lookup: CDR1 SGHTA, CDR2 FQGTGA. The CDR3 runs to 16 residues. The CDR3 region is CASSSRLAQRTDTQYF. DNA for the CDR3: TGTGCCAGCAGCTCGAGACTAGCACAACGCACAGATACGCAGTATTTT.

This clonotype was observed a few times. The chain joins TRBV5-1 to TRBJ2-5; 9 nucleotides align to TRBD2. The CDR3 covers 15 residues. The germline gives CDR1 SGHRS, CDR2 YFSETQ. Germline trimming cut 3 bases from V and 1 base from J; bases unmatched to any gene: 4. The CDR3 nucleotides are TGCGCCAGCAGCTGGACTAGCGTCCGCCAAGAGACCCAGTACTTC. Encoded protein: CASSWTSVRQETQYF. Full variable domain (remainder filled in from reference TRBV5-1 and TRBJ2-5): KAGVTQTPRYLIKTRGQQVTLSCSPISGHRSVSWYQQTPGQGLQFLFEYFSETQRNKGNFPGRFSGRQFSNSRSEMNVSTLELGDSALYLCASSWTSVRQETQYFGPGTRLLVL.

About this clonotype: No DNA is shown, since the ends of the CDR3 on it are uncertain; the CDR3 is the one TCRdb lists. This sequence joins TRBV3-1 and TRBJ2-1; the table's D gene call, TRBD1, was not cross checked with the DNA. The CDR3 totals 15 residues, both ends included. Germline V CDR1 and CDR2: LGHDT, YNNKEL (reference sequence). This CDR3 reads CASSQAFGPGNEQFF.

The chain employs TRBV20-1 and TRBJ2-3; D is unclear. V was shortened by 6 bases and J by 4 bases, with 11 bases between the two germline ends. CDR1 and CDR2 (germline): DFQATT, SNEGSKA (reference sequence). The CDR3 totals 12 residues. CDR3 coding DNA: TGCAGTGCGAAGATGCCCGCAGATACGCAGTATTTT. It is translated as CSAKMPADTQYF.

The chain joins TRBV24-1 to TRBJ2-1; the D gene could be TRBD1 or TRBD2 (5 bases each). This CDR3 is 15 amino acids long. V gave up 1 base and J gave up 5 bases, with 11 bases separating them. CDR1 and CDR2 from the germline V gene are KGHDR and SFDVKD. CDR3 sequence reads: CATSDFGTTNNEQFF. CDR3 in DNA: TGTGCCACCAGTGATTTTGGGACGACGAACAATGAGCAGTTCTTC.

The chain carries TRBV20-1 and TRBJ2-1; tentatively, D is TRBD2 (5 bases). V gave up 5 bases and J gave up 9 bases, with 17 bases separating them. The CDR3 covers 13 residues. The germline CDR1 and CDR2 sequences are DFQATT and SNEGSKA (reference sequence). The CDR3 sequence: CSAGRAGIGEQFF. Here the CDR3 DNA reads TGCAGTGCTGGGCGGGCAGGAATTGGTGAGCAGTTCTTC.

This clonotype has a handful of counts. The V call is TRBV29-1, the J call TRBJ2-2; D is ambiguous. This CDR3 has 11 residues. V was trimmed by 4 bases and J by 3 bases, leaving 3 bases between them. Germline-derived CDR1 and CDR2 are SQVTM and ANQGSEA. The CDR3 nucleotides are TGCAGCGTTGGATACACCGGGGAGCTGTTTTTT. This encodes CSVGYTGELFF.

The chain has TRBV29-1 and TRBJ2-1; D may be TRBD2 (6 bases). Per germline, CDR1 SQVTM and CDR2 ANQGSEA. Trimming stripped 8 bases from V and 5 bases from J, with 16 bases between. CDR3 length equals 13 residues. This CDR3 is CSYAPGLDNEQFF. CDR3 DNA sequence: TGCAGCTACGCCCCGGGACTTGACAATGAGCAGTTCTTC.

This clonotype has ten or more counts. V usage is TRBV3-1 and J usage is TRBJ1-1, with D possibly TRBD1 on 5 matching bases. Germline V CDR1 and CDR2: LGHDT, YNNKEL (reference sequence). V shed 0 bases and J shed 8 bases, with 7 bases lying between them. The length of the CDR3 is 12 residues. In DNA form, the CDR3 reads TGTGCCAGCAGCCAAGATAGGACAGAAGCTTTCTTT. Its translation: CASSQDRTEAFF. The variable domain in full, with the rest retrieved from reference TRBV3-1 and TRBJ1-1, is DTAVSQTPKYLVTQMGNDKSIKCEQNLGHDTMYWYKQDSKKFLKIMFSYNNKELIINETVPNRFSPKSPDKAHLNLHINSLELGDSAVYFCASSQDRTEAFFGQGTRLTVV.

V gene TRBV27 combines with J gene TRBJ2-7; 8 positions match TRBD2. This CDR3 has 12 residues. Unmatched junction bases numbered 9, after V lost 6 bases and J lost 11 bases. Looked up from germline, CDR1 is MNHEY and CDR2 is SMNVEV (reference sequence). The CDR3 DNA reads as TGTGCCAGCAGGCAGGCGGGAGGAGTCGAGTACTTC. This translates into CASRQAGGVEYF.

This clonotype appeared a few times. This chain uses TRBV3-1 with TRBJ2-1; 7 nucleotides line up with TRBD2. With V trimmed by 6 bases and J by 0 bases, 8 bases remained unmatched. The CDR3 totals 16 residues. Germline loops: CDR1 LGHDT, CDR2 YNNKEL (reference sequence). The CDR3 DNA reads TGTGCCAGCAGACCGACTAGCCGGAGCTCCTACAATGAGCAGTTCTTC. This gives the protein CASRPTSRSSYNEQFF.

The genes are TRBV6-1 and TRBJ2-2; 9 nucleotides agree with TRBD1. V gave up 3 bases and J gave up 6 bases; unmatched junction bases: 17. The CDR3 runs 19 residues. Germline lookup yields CDR1 MNHNS and CDR2 SASEGT. The CDR3, as DNA: TGTGCCAGCAGTGATGGTCCGGGACAGGGCCTAAAAGGTTCCGGGGAGCTGTTTTTT. Translating gives CASSDGPGQGLKGSGELFF.

This clonotype was counted ten times or more. The rearrangement uses TRBV5-1 and TRBJ1-1; 7 bases agree with TRBD1. The CDR3 consists of 15 residues. V trimming: 3 bases; J trimming: 2 bases; junction bases outside the gene matches: 7. CDR1 and CDR2 (germline): SGHRS, YFSETQ. CDR3 region: CASSSEGQINTEAFF. The DNA for the CDR3 is TGCGCCAGCAGCTCAGAGGGACAGATAAACACTGAAGCTTTCTTT.

This clonotype has only a few counts. The CDR3 DNA sequence: TGCGCCAGCAGCCACGAGACGCGAAGGACTAGCGGGAGTTTAGATACGCAGTATTTT. Protein sequence: CASSHETRRTSGSLDTQYF. The chain carries TRBV5-1 and TRBJ2-3; TRBD2 agrees at 13 bases. This CDR3 has 19 amino acids. Germline assignment: CDR1 SGHRS and CDR2 YFSETQ. V lost 4 bases to trimming and J lost 5 bases; unmatched junction nucleotides: 16.

The V gene is TRBV4-2, the J gene TRBJ1-1; D might be TRBD1 (5 bases). Looked up from germline, CDR1 is LGHNA and CDR2 is YNFKEQ. The CDR3 is 17 residues long. The V and J ends lost 4 bases and 1 base respectively, with 19 bases between them. The CDR3 spells CASSLTPRGVGNTEAFF. As DNA, the CDR3 is TGTGCCAGCAGCCTGACACCCCGGGGGGTGGGGAACACTGAAGCTTTCTTT.

The V and J genes are TRBV10-3 and TRBJ2-3; a weak D match, TRBD2 (5 bases). V gave up 4 bases and J gave up 2 bases, with 13 bases separating them. The CDR3 is made up of 15 amino acids. The germline CDR1 and CDR2 sequences are ENHRY and SYGVKD. The CDR3 DNA follows: TGTGCCATCAGTGGGGGAGCGGCCCTCACAGATACGCAGTATTTT. This gives the protein CAISGGAALTDTQYF.

This clonotype was picked up a small number of times. This sequence joins TRBV20-1 and TRBJ1-1; 7 positions agree with TRBD1. The CDR3 totals 15 residues. The germline V gene has CDR1 DFQATT and CDR2 SNEGSKA (reference sequence). With V trimmed by 0 bases and J by 1 base, 5 bases remained unmatched. This chain's CDR3 is CSARDGTVRNTEAFF. DNA for the CDR3: TGCAGTGCTAGAGATGGGACAGTGAGGAACACTGAAGCTTTCTTT.

The V call is TRBV20-1, the J call TRBJ2-2, with 7 bases matching TRBD1. Germline CDR1 and CDR2: DFQATT and SNEGSKA (reference sequence). Trimming took 6 bases from V and 4 from J; bases not matched to a gene: 8. The CDR3 has 14 residues. CDR3 amino acids: CSANLQGSTGELFF. The CDR3 DNA reads TGCAGTGCAAATTTACAGGGGAGCACCGGGGAGCTGTTTTTT.

The rearrangement uses TRBV20-1 and TRBJ2-3, with D possibly TRBD2 on 6 matching bases. Germline V lookup: CDR1 DFQATT, CDR2 SNEGSKA (reference sequence). Trimming pared 1 base from V and 3 bases from J, leaving 11 bases between. The CDR3 sequence is 14 residues long. CDR3 sequence: CSARVAAGTDTQYF. CDR3 coding DNA: TGCAGTGCTAGAGTGGCGGCGGGGACAGATACGCAGTATTTT.

This clonotype was counted a few times. CDR3 amino acids: CASSVDFEPAYGYTF. The CDR3 DNA follows: TGTGCCAGCAGCGTAGATTTTGAGCCCGCCTATGGCTACACCTTC. The rearrangement joins TRBV9 to TRBJ1-2; D not resolved. Trimming took off 0 bases at V and 4 bases at J, with 13 bases between the two ends. The CDR3 spans 15 residues. The germline CDR1 and CDR2 sequences are SGDLS and YYNGEE.

The genes are TRBV2 and TRBJ1-2, with TRBD1 matching 9 bases. The CDR3 runs to 14 residues. Germline V gene lookup returns CDR1 SNHLY and CDR2 FYNNEI. V gave up 7 bases and J gave up 1 base; unmatched junction bases: 4. CDR3 sequence: CASILDRGNYGYTF. CDR3 bases: TGTGCCAGCATTCTGGACAGGGGTAACTATGGCTACACCTTC.

This chain links TRBV29-1 with TRBJ2-1, with D possibly TRBD2 on 5 matching bases. CDR1 and CDR2 (germline): SQVTM, ANQGSEA. This CDR3 comprises 14 residues. Trimming shortened V by 0 bases and J by 7 bases, and 13 bases separated the two germline ends. The CDR3 here is CSVEDPSGWNEQFF. CDR3 in DNA: TGCAGCGTTGAAGACCCCAGCGGTTGGAATGAGCAGTTCTTC.

This chain uses TRBV20-1 with TRBJ2-7; no reliable D call. V lost 3 bases and J lost 0, with 9 bases in between. The CDR3 is 13 residues long. Per germline, CDR1 DFQATT and CDR2 SNEGSKA (reference sequence). CDR3 region: CSASPPGSYEQYF. CDR3 coding DNA: TGCAGTGCTAGCCCCCCCGGCTCCTACGAGCAGTACTTC.

A few counts support this clonotype. This sequence joins TRBV3-1 and TRBJ2-6, with D perhaps TRBD1 or TRBD2 (5 bases each). Trimming pared 0 bases from V and 0 bases from J, leaving 18 bases between. Per germline, CDR1 LGHDT and CDR2 YNNKEL (reference sequence). The CDR3 consists of 20 residues. The CDR3 coding sequence is TGTGCCAGCAGCCAAGACGATCTGGGACGAATAAGCTCTGGGGCCAACGTCCTGACTTTC. It encodes CASSQDDLGRISSGANVLTF.

The rearrangement uses TRBV12-3 or TRBV12-4 and TRBJ2-2; 8 nucleotides match TRBD2. This CDR3 is built from 15 residues. V shed 3 bases and J 4 bases; nucleotides not matched to a gene: 4. CDR3 in amino acids: CASSFRGGATGELFF. CDR3 bases: TGTGCCAGCAGTTTCCGGGGGGGGGCCACCGGGGAGCTGTTTTTT.

This clonotype was seen only a few times. This sequence joins TRBV5-5 and TRBJ1-1; the match to TRBD1 covers 7 bases. CDR3 length: 16 residues. Germline V gives CDR1 SGHKS, CDR2 YYEKEE (reference sequence). V lost 0 bases to trimming and J lost 1 base; unmatched junction nucleotides: 6. The chain's CDR3 is CASSLAGGPPNTEAFF. CDR3 coding DNA: TGTGCCAGCAGCTTGGCAGGGGGACCGCCGAACACTGAAGCTTTCTTT.

V usage is TRBV15 and J usage is TRBJ1-4; D gene ambiguous. V shed 1 base and J shed 4 bases, with 10 bases lying between them. Germline CDR1 reads LNHNV; CDR2 reads YYDKDF (reference sequence). CDR3 size: 15 residues. CDR3 residues: CATSRAGSGNEKLFF. The CDR3 DNA reads as TGTGCCACCAGCAGAGCGGGTTCGGGTAATGAAAAACTGTTTTTT.

This clonotype occurred a few times. This chain joins TRBV9 and TRBJ2-7; D is possibly TRBD1 or TRBD2 (5 bases each). The CDR3 has 13 amino acids. Germline assignment: CDR1 SGDLS and CDR2 YYNGEE. With 1 base removed from V and 6 bases from J, the gap between germline ends came to 11 bases. CDR3 DNA sequence: TGTGCCAGCAGCGTATCCCCGGGGACCGAGCAGTACTTC. Its translation is CASSVSPGTEQYF.

Only a few counts were recorded for this clonotype. This sequence joins TRBV6-1 and TRBJ2-1, with 12 bases matching TRBD2. Germline V gene lookup returns CDR1 MNHNS and CDR2 SASEGT. Trimming removed 6 bases from V and 7 bases from J; junction bases left unmatched: 10. There are 16 residues in the CDR3. The CDR3 sequence is CASRRELAGGWNEQFF. CDR3 DNA sequence: TGTGCCAGCAGGAGGGAGCTAGCGGGAGGGTGGAATGAGCAGTTCTTC.

V gene TRBV6-5 combines with J gene TRBJ1-3; no firm D call. The V and J ends lost 0 bases and 4 bases respectively, with 10 bases between them. In germline, CDR1 is MNHEY, CDR2 SVGAGI. This CDR3 contains 15 residues. The CDR3 sequence is CASSYSRAGGNTIYF. CDR3 sequence (DNA): TGTGCCAGCAGTTACTCGAGGGCGGGAGGAAACACCATATATTTT.